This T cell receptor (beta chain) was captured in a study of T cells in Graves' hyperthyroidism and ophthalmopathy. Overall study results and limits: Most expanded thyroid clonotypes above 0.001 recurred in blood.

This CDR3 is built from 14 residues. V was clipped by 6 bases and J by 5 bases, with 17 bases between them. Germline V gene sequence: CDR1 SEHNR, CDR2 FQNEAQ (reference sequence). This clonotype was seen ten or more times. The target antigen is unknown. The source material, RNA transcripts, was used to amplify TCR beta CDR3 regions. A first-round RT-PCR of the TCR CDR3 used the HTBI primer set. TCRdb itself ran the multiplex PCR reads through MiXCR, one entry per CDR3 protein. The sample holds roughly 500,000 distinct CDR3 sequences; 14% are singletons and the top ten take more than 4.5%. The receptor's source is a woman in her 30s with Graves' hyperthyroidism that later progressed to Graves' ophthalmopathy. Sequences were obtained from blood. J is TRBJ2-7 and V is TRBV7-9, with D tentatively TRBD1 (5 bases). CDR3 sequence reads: CASSSWTNAHEQYF. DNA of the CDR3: TGTGCCAGCAGTTCGTGGACAAACGCCCACGAGCAGTACTTC.